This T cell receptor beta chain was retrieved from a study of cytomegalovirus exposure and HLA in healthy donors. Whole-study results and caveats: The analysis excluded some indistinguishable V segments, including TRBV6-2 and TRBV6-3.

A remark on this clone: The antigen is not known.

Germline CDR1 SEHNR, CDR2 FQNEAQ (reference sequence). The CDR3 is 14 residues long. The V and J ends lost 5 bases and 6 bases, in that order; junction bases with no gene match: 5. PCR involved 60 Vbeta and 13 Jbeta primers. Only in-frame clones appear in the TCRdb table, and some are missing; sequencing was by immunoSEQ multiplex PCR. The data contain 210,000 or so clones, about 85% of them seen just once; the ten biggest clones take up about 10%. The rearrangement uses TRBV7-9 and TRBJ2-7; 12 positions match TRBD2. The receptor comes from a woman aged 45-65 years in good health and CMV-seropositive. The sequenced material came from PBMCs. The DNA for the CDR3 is TGTGCCAGCAGCCCTAGCGGGGGGGCCCTCGAGCAGTACTTC. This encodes CASSPSGGALEQYF.